This T cell receptor beta chain emerged from a study of T-cell memory formation after mild COVID-19. Study-level points and caveats: Among CD4+ contracting clones, most were CM and EM, and CD8+ ones EMRA. Contracting clones from day 15 to 85 showed balanced CD4/CD8; later expanders favored CD4+.

Between the trimmed V and J ends, which lost 2 bases and 0 bases, there was a span of 18 bases. Germline V gene sequence: CDR1 MNHEY, CDR2 SVGEGT. The CDR3 runs 18 residues. From the 5' RACE reads, TCRdb called clonotypes with MiXCR, one entry per CDR3 protein. The repertoire has roughly 450,000 distinct CDR3 sequences, about 18% of them found once; the top ten carry approximately 13%. This clonotype has a handful of counts. Its antigen remains unknown. The specimen sequenced was PBMCs or a T cell subset sorted from them (not recorded which). The sequence was collected from an adult woman who had mild COVID-19 (a few samples of this study predate the infection). Cell type and time point are not known. This rearrangement joins TRBV6-2 or TRBV6-3 to TRBJ2-3; no reliable D call. The CDR3 bases are TGTGCCAGCAGTTACCGGATCAGAGATCCCCAAAGCACAGATACGCAGTATTTT. Amino acid sequence: CASSYRIRDPQSTDTQYF.